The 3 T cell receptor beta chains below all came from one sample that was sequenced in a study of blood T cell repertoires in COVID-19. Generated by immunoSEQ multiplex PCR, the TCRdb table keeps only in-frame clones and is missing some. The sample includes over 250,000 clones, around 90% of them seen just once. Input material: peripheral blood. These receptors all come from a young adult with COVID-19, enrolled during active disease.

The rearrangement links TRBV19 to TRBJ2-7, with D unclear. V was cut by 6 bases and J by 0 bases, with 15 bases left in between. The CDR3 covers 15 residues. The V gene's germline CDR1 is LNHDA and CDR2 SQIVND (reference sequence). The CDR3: CASSPSGGSSYEQYF. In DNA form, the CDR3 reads TGTGCCAGTAGCCCCAGTGGCGGCAGCTCCTACGAGCAGTACTTC. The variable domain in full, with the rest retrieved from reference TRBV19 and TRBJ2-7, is DGGITQSPKYLFRKEGQNVTLSCEQNLNHDAMYWYRQDPGQGLRLIYYSQIVNDFQKGDIAEGYSVSREKKESFPLTVTSAQKNPTAFYLCASSPSGGSSYEQYFGPGTRLTVT.

The CDR3: CASSISGSSYEQYF. The DNA of the CDR3 is TGTGCCAGCAGCATTAGCGGGAGCTCCTACGAGCAGTACTTC. The genes are TRBV13 and TRBJ2-7; TRBD2 matches 9 bases. The germline CDR1 and CDR2 sequences are PRHDT and FYEKMQ (reference sequence). After removal of 5 bases from V and 0 bases from J, the junction contained 2 bases not matched to a gene. This CDR3 has 14 residues.

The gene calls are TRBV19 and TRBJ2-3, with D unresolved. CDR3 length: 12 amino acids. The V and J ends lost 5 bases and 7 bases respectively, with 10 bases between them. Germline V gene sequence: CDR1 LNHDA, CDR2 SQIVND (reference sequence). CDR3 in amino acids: CASSPYPNTQYF. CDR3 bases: TGTGCCAGTAGTCCGTACCCTAATACGCAGTATTTT.